The 32 T cell receptor beta chains below all came from one sample that was sequenced in a study of blood T cell repertoires in COVID-19. Data came from immunoSEQ multiplex PCR; TCRdb stores just in-frame clones and leaves some out. Of some 27,000 clones listed, roughly 90% were seen once; the top ten hold approximately 2.6%. The material sequenced was peripheral blood. These receptors were collected from a human donor in a cohort sampled during active COVID-19.

The genes are TRBV27 and TRBJ2-5; 9 bases agree with TRBD1. J gave up 5 bases and V 6 bases, and 10 bases lay outside the gene matches. This CDR3 contains 15 residues. Germline assignment: CDR1 MNHEY and CDR2 SMNVEV (reference sequence). CDR3 DNA: TGTGCCAGCAGAAAAGGGACAGGGCCGATGGAGACCCAGTACTTC. Translated: CASRKGTGPMETQYF.

The chain couples TRBV6-1 to TRBJ1-4; TRBD1 is a possible D gene (5 bases). CDR1 MNHNS and CDR2 SASEGT come from the germline V gene. The CDR3 has 13 amino acids. The V gene lost 3 bases and the J gene lost 3 bases, with 5 bases spanning the gap. CDR3 residues: CASSEGPNEKLFF. CDR3 nucleotides: TGTGCCAGCAGTGAGGGGCCTAATGAAAAACTGTTTTTT.

The genes are TRBV5-4 and TRBJ2-5, with unresolved D. The germline V gene has CDR1 SGHNT and CDR2 YYREEE (reference sequence). This CDR3 comprises 14 residues. Trimming cost V 2 bases and J 4 bases, with 12 bases left between them. The CDR3, as DNA: TGTGCCAGCAGCTTACCAGAAAGAAGAGAGACCCAGTACTTC. It yields the protein CASSLPERRETQYF.

The gene calls are TRBV12-3 or TRBV12-4 and TRBJ1-1; no firm D call. CDR3 size: 13 residues. Trimming stripped 3 bases from V and 6 bases from J, with 11 bases between. In DNA form, the CDR3 reads TGTGCCAGCAGTTTTGGGCAACCCTCTGAAGCTTTCTTT. Protein: CASSFGQPSEAFF.

This clone came up once. This chain uses TRBV11-2 with TRBJ1-2; no firm D call. Trimming removed 5 bases at V and 4 bases at J, with 17 bases between. Germline V gives CDR1 SGHAT, CDR2 FQNNGV. This CDR3 is 15 amino acids long. CDR3 bases: TGTGCCAGCAGCCTAGGCCGAGGGATATCCTATGGCTACACCTTC. This sequence encodes CASSLGRGISYGYTF. The whole variable domain, remainder taken from reference TRBV11-2 and TRBJ1-2, is EAGVAQSPRYKIIEKRQSVAFWCNPISGHATLYWYQQILGQGPKLLIQFQNNGVVDDSQLPKDRFSAERLKGVDSTLKIQPAKLEDSAVYLCASSLGRGISYGYTFGSGTRLTVV.

This chain uses TRBV18 with TRBJ2-1; TRBD1 matches at 8 bases. CDR1 and CDR2 from the germline V gene are KGHSH and LQKENI. The length of the CDR3 is 16 residues. The trim removed 3 bases at V and 6 bases at J, leaving 10 bases unmatched. CDR3 nucleotides: TGTGCCAGCTCACCTAGACCTGGGACAGGCGGCAATGAGCAGTTCTTC. Its translation is CASSPRPGTGGNEQFF.

This clone was detected a few times. The J gene is TRBJ2-7, the V gene TRBV7-9; the D gene is possibly TRBD1 (5 bases). This CDR3 is built from 13 residues. V lost 7 bases and J lost 0, with 10 bases in between. In germline, CDR1 is SEHNR, CDR2 FQNEAQ (reference sequence). This CDR3 reads CASTNRNSYEQYF. The CDR3 DNA reads as TGTGCCAGCACCAACAGGAACTCCTACGAGCAGTACTTC. The full variable domain, with the rest looked up from reference TRBV7-9 and TRBJ2-7, is DTGVSQNPRHKITKRGQNVTFRCDPISEHNRLYWYRQTLGQGPEFLTYFQNEAQLEKSRLLSDRFSAERPKGSFSTLEIQRTEQGDSAMYLCASTNRNSYEQYFGPGTRLTVT.

This rearrangement joins TRBV29-1 to TRBJ1-5; 7 bases align to TRBD1. Losses at the gene ends were 4 bases for V and 7 bases for J; bases not matched to a gene: 10. In germline, CDR1 is SQVTM, CDR2 ANQGSEA. The CDR3 is 14 residues long. The CDR3 DNA is TGCAGCGTTGGGGAACCGACAGGGAACCAGCCCCAGCATTTT. Its protein is CSVGEPTGNQPQHF.

V gene TRBV6-2 or TRBV6-3 combines with J gene TRBJ2-7, with TRBD2 matching over 10 bases. Germline-derived CDR1 and CDR2 are MNHEY and SVGEGT. V was clipped by 5 bases and J by 6 bases; unmatched bases: 13. The CDR3 is made up of 16 amino acids. The CDR3 coding sequence is TGTGCCAGCAGTCCGGGACTAGCGAGATTATCTTCCGAGCAGTACTTC. It codes for CASSPGLARLSSEQYF.

The rearrangement uses TRBV19 and TRBJ2-5; no firm D call. This CDR3 contains 13 residues. V dropped 4 bases and J dropped 4 bases, with 10 bases sitting between them. Per the germline V gene, CDR1 is LNHDA and CDR2 is SQIVND (reference sequence). This chain's CDR3 is CASSTLPGETQYF. The DNA for the CDR3 is TGTGCCAGTAGTACCCTGCCCGGAGAGACCCAGTACTTC. Complete variable domain (other parts from reference TRBV19 and TRBJ2-5): DGGITQSPKYLFRKEGQNVTLSCEQNLNHDAMYWYRQDPGQGLRLIYYSQIVNDFQKGDIAEGYSVSREKKESFPLTVTSAQKNPTAFYLCASSTLPGETQYFGPGTRLLVL.

This chain connects TRBV19 to TRBJ1-5, with TRBD1 identical over 7 bases. Germline assignment: CDR1 LNHDA and CDR2 SQIVND (reference sequence). With 5 bases clipped from V and 3 bases from J, the junction kept 28 bases outside the gene matches. The CDR3 is 22 residues long. CDR3 loop: CASSSEPFSRTGYQLFNQPQHF. Here the CDR3 DNA reads TGTGCCAGTAGTTCCGAACCTTTTAGTAGGACAGGATACCAACTTTTCAATCAGCCCCAGCATTTT.

The chain carries TRBV6-2 or TRBV6-3 and TRBJ2-2; D is unclear. The germline gives CDR1 MNHEY, CDR2 SVGEGT. V gave up 6 bases and J gave up 1 base, with 9 bases separating them. The CDR3 sequence is 14 residues long. CDR3 loop: CASSRIENTGELFF. The DNA for the CDR3 is TGTGCCAGCAGCCGTATAGAGAACACCGGGGAGCTGTTTTTT.

This sequence joins TRBV18 and TRBJ2-1, with TRBD2 as a possible D gene (6 bases). Deletions cut 3 bases from V and 5 bases from J, with 11 bases between. The CDR3 length is 14 residues. CDR1 and CDR2 (germline): KGHSH, LQKENI. The CDR3 spells CASSPQGLNNEQFF. The CDR3 DNA follows: TGTGCCAGCTCACCCCAGGGACTTAACAATGAGCAGTTCTTC. Drawing the rest from reference TRBV18 and TRBJ2-1, the complete variable domain is NAGVMQNPRHLVRRRGQEARLRCSPMKGHSHVYWYRQLPEEGLKFMVYLQKENIIDESGMPKERFSAEFPKEGPSILRIQQVVRGDSAAYFCASSPQGLNNEQFFGPGTRLTVL.

This chain links TRBV18 with TRBJ2-7; 12 nucleotides agree with TRBD1. The CDR3 extends over 16 amino acids. Per germline, CDR1 KGHSH and CDR2 LQKENI. Unmatched junction bases numbered 6, after V lost 3 bases and J lost 3 bases. CDR3 amino acids: CASSPGQGAIVYEQYF. The CDR3 nucleotides read TGTGCCAGCTCACCGGGACAGGGGGCGATAGTCTACGAGCAGTACTTC.

The chain couples TRBV5-1 to TRBJ2-5, with TRBD2 matching 8 bases. CDR3 length equals 15 residues. V was clipped by 2 bases and J by 2 bases; unmatched bases: 5. Germline CDR1 and CDR2: SGHRS and YFSETQ. CDR3 in amino acids: CASSFEPGGQETQYF. The DNA for the CDR3 is TGCGCCAGCAGCTTTGAACCGGGGGGGCAAGAGACCCAGTACTTC.

The chain combines TRBV19 with TRBJ2-3, with 8 bases lining up with TRBD2. Trimming removed 9 bases from V and 3 bases from J; junction bases left unmatched: 5. The CDR3 loop spans 13 amino acids. The V gene's germline CDR1 is LNHDA and CDR2 SQIVND (reference sequence). The CDR3 bases are TGTGCCAGCCAGGGCGGGGGGACAGATACGCAGTATTTT. Residues: CASQGGGTDTQYF.

The chain links TRBV5-1 to TRBJ1-4; D remains unclear. The CDR3 is made up of 14 amino acids. V was trimmed by 2 bases and J by 5 bases, leaving 10 bases between them. In germline, CDR1 is SGHRS, CDR2 YFSETQ. The CDR3 nucleotides read TGCGCCAGCAGCTTAACAGTCCGAAATGAAAAACTGTTTTTT. This sequence encodes CASSLTVRNEKLFF.

J is TRBJ2-7 and V is TRBV6-6, with D possibly being TRBD2 (6 bases). Germline V gives CDR1 MNHNY, CDR2 SVGAGI (reference sequence). The CDR3 has 14 amino acids. Trimming stripped 5 bases from V and 6 bases from J, with 17 bases between. The CDR3 sequence: CASSPRLQAGEQYF. As DNA, the CDR3 is TGTGCCAGCAGTCCTCGCCTTCAAGCGGGCGAGCAGTACTTC.

This chain joins TRBV19 and TRBJ2-5; 9 bases are shared with TRBD1. V lost 5 bases, J lost 4 bases, and 11 bases stayed unmatched. Germline V gives CDR1 LNHDA, CDR2 SQIVND (reference sequence). The CDR3 extends over 16 amino acids. The chain's CDR3 is CASSFLRGQGRETQYF. The CDR3 nucleotides are TGTGCCAGTAGTTTTCTTCGAGGACAGGGGAGAGAGACCCAGTACTTC.

Remarks on this clone: Other DNA sequences within the sample encode an identical CDR3. V is TRBV4-2 and J is TRBJ2-2, with 7 bases matching TRBD1. CDR1 LGHNA and CDR2 YNFKEQ come from the germline V gene. CDR3 length: 15 amino acids. J was trimmed by 4 bases and V by 0 bases; bases with no gene match: 2. The CDR3 here is CASSQDAGGTGELFF. The CDR3 nucleotides read TGTGCCAGCAGCCAAGATGCAGGGGGCACCGGGGAGCTGTTTTTT.

The chain joins TRBV27 to TRBJ2-7; 7 positions agree with TRBD1. The CDR3 length is 16 residues. From germline, CDR1 is MNHEY and CDR2 SMNVEV (reference sequence). After removal of 5 bases from V and 2 bases from J, the junction contained 12 bases not matched to a gene. The CDR3 sequence: CASSAGTVNLAYEQYF. The CDR3 DNA reads as TGTGCCAGCAGTGCCGGGACAGTTAACCTAGCCTACGAGCAGTACTTC.

For this clone: Other DNA sequences of this sample code for an identical CDR3. The rearrangement links TRBV6-6 to TRBJ1-3; no definite D call. Between the trimmed V and J ends, which lost 7 bases and 1 base, there was a span of 2 bases. The germline CDR1 and CDR2 sequences are MNHNY and SVGAGI (reference sequence). The CDR3 is 11 residues long. The chain's CDR3 is CASTSGNTIYF. The CDR3, as DNA: TGTGCCAGCACATCTGGAAACACCATATATTTT.

The rearrangement joins TRBV19 to TRBJ1-4, with 7 bases lining up with TRBD1. The trim removed 9 bases at V and 0 bases at J, leaving 10 bases unmatched. CDR1 is LNHDA and CDR2 is SQIVND in the germline V gene (reference sequence). This CDR3 region has 16 residues. CDR3 DNA sequence: TGTGCCAGCCTCAGGACAGGCTACTCAACTAATGAAAAACTGTTTTTT. Translation: CASLRTGYSTNEKLFF.

The V gene is TRBV5-6, the J gene TRBJ2-7; TRBD1 might be the D (6 bases). Germline V CDR1 and CDR2: SGHDT, YYEEEE. The CDR3 spans 14 residues. Trimming shortened V by 0 bases and J by 7 bases, and 14 bases separated the two germline ends. CDR3 amino acids: CASSLDAGAGEQYF. The DNA for the CDR3 is TGTGCCAGCAGCTTGGATGCAGGGGCAGGAGAGCAGTACTTC.

This clone was seen only once. The gene calls are TRBV20-1 and TRBJ1-5; TRBD1 agrees at 7 bases. The V segment lost 3 bases and the J segment 7 bases; nucleotides outside the gene matches: 9. This CDR3 is 14 amino acids long. Germline CDR1 reads DFQATT; CDR2 reads SNEGSKA (reference sequence). CDR3 sequence: CSASFRGFLQPQHF. As DNA, the CDR3 is TGCAGTGCTAGTTTCAGGGGGTTTCTGCAGCCCCAGCATTTT.

The DNA for the CDR3 is TGTGCCAGCTCACCGCGTTCGACAGGGTTGAGCACTGAAGCTTTCTTT. It encodes CASSPRSTGLSTEAFF. This rearrangement joins TRBV18 to TRBJ1-1; 7 bases map to TRBD1. V shed 3 bases, J shed 4 bases, and the junction held 11 bases outside the gene matches. CDR1 KGHSH and CDR2 LQKENI come from the germline V gene. The CDR3 consists of 16 residues. Full variable domain (missing parts from reference TRBV18 and TRBJ1-1): NAGVMQNPRHLVRRRGQEARLRCSPMKGHSHVYWYRQLPEEGLKFMVYLQKENIIDESGMPKERFSAEFPKEGPSILRIQQVVRGDSAAYFCASSPRSTGLSTEAFFGQGTRLTVV.

There are a few counts of this clone. The chain has TRBV5-4 and TRBJ1-1; D is uncertain. Germline lookup yields CDR1 SGHNT and CDR2 YYREEE (reference sequence). The V and J ends lost 6 bases and 2 bases respectively, with 11 bases between them. The CDR3 is 13 amino acids. CDR3 amino acids: CASTRNRNTEAFF. CDR3 nucleotide sequence: TGTGCCAGCACCCGAAACAGAAACACTGAAGCTTTCTTT.

This sequence joins TRBV12-3 or TRBV12-4 and TRBJ2-7; D unclear. Trimming pared 3 bases from V and 5 bases from J, leaving 8 bases between. The CDR3 length is 12 residues. Here the CDR3 reads CASSLKSHEQYF. The CDR3 DNA reads as TGTGCCAGCAGTTTGAAAAGCCACGAGCAGTACTTC.

The chain employs TRBV23-1 and TRBJ2-3, with 13 positions matching TRBD2. TRBV23-1 belongs to the ORF category, with a function that is uncertain. Trimming at V came to 3 bases and at J to 2 bases, leaving 8 bases not matched to a gene. The CDR3 has 18 residues. CDR3 protein: CASSQFGLAGDYTDTQYF. CDR3 DNA sequence: TGCGCCAGCAGTCAGTTCGGACTAGCGGGGGATTACACAGATACGCAGTATTTT.

This chain joins TRBV20-1 and TRBJ1-2; no clear D gene. This CDR3 contains 10 residues. V was cut by 6 bases and J by 12 bases, with 14 bases left in between. Germline CDR1 reads DFQATT; CDR2 reads SNEGSKA (reference sequence). The chain's CDR3 is CSAKDFTHTF. The CDR3 DNA is TGCAGTGCCAAGGACTTCACCCACACCTTC.

For this clone: The junction departs from germline at one end; a sequencing error may be responsible. The rearrangement links TRBV7-2 to TRBJ2-7, with 12 nucleotides matching TRBD1. Per the germline V gene, CDR1 is SGHTA and CDR2 is FQGNSA. This CDR3 is 16 amino acids long. This CDR3 is CASSHPGTGGSYGQYF. As DNA, the CDR3 is TGTGCCAGCAGCCATCCGGGGACAGGGGGCTCCTACGGGCAGTACTTC. The full variable domain, in which reference TRBV7-2 and TRBJ2-7 provide the parts outside the CDR3, is GAGVSQSPSNKVTEKGKDVELRCDPISGHTALYWYRQSLGQGLEFLIYFQGNSAPDKSGLPSDRFSAERTGGSVSTLTIQRTQQEDSAVYLCASSHPGTGGSYGQYFGPGTRLTVT.

The gene calls are TRBV5-4 and TRBJ2-3, with a weak D call TRBD1 (6 bases). V was shortened by 4 bases and J by 10 bases, with 13 bases between the two germline ends. The CDR3 loop spans 12 amino acids. Germline CDR1 SGHNT, CDR2 YYREEE (reference sequence). The CDR3 reads CASSGGPDAQYF. The CDR3 DNA follows: TGTGCCAGCAGCGGGGGCCCAGACGCGCAGTATTTT.